This TCR beta chain was identified during a study of identical twins. The CDR3 is 11 residues long. Germline V gene sequence: CDR1 SEHNR, CDR2 FQNEAQ (reference sequence). With regard to this clonotype: Its antigen is unidentified. The junction does not match germline at one end; this may be a read error.

Each CDR3 protein gets one entry after TCRdb re-called the 5' RACE reads with MiXCR. The data contain 500,000 to 600,000 distinct CDR3 sequences, less than 25% of them seen just once; the ten biggest clones take up 0.91%. Study-wide results and caveats: Beta out-of-frame sequences showed weaker excess sharing between twins. Model-predicted out-of-frame TCR alpha sharing fell below observed values in monozygotic twins.

These data were also filed under a second study, of T cells expressing NK-cell markers. That study adds: According to the study, TCR beta repertoires originated from sorted CD3+CD56+NKG2C+, CD3+CD56+NKG2C- and CD3+CD56-NKG2C+ T cells. CD8+ T cells in over 5 donors included dominant NKG2C+ clonotypes at 1.0-7.0%.

The TCR was taken from a woman between 18 and 29 years old in good health. The chain has TRBV7-9 and TRBJ2-1, with D possibly being TRBD2 (6 bases). Material: CD4+ T cells sorted from blood. The CDR3 bases are TGTGCCAGCAGCCTAGCGTTTGAGCAGTTCTTC. Its protein is CASSLAFEQFF.